This TCR beta chain was retrieved from a study of blood T cell repertoires in COVID-19. On the study more broadly: Acute-phase and convalescent COVID-19 samples originated in the United States, Italy and Spain.

V was shortened by 2 bases and J by 1 base, with 8 bases between the two germline ends. Per the germline V gene, CDR1 is SGHVS and CDR2 is FQNEAQ. The CDR3 is made up of 14 amino acids. The protocol was immunoSEQ multiplex PCR, while the TCRdb copy is restricted to in-frame clones and leaves out a portion. The sample consists of about 400,000 clones, about 88% of them appearing once. The gene calls are TRBV7-8 and TRBJ2-5; D call uncertain. The source is a human donor in a cohort sampled during active COVID-19. The sample taken for sequencing was peripheral blood. The CDR3 is CASSLPGSQETQYF. For the CDR3, the DNA is TGTGCCAGCAGCTTACCAGGCAGCCAAGAGACCCAGTACTTC.